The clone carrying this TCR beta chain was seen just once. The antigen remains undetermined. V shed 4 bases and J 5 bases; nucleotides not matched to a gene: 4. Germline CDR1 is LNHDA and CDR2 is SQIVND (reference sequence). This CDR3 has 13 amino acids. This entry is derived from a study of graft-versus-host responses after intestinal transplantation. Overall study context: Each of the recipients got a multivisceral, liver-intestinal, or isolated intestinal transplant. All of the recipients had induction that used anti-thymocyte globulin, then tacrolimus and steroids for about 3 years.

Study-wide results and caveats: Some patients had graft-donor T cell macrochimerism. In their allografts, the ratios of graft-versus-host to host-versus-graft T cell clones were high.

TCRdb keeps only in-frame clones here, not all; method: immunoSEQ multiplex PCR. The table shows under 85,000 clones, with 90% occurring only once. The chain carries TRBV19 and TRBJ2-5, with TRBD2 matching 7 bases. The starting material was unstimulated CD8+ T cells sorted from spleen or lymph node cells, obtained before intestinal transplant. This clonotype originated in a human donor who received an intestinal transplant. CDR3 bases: TGTGCCAGTAGTAGTAGGGGAGGGGAGACCCAGTACTTC. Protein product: CASSSRGGETQYF.